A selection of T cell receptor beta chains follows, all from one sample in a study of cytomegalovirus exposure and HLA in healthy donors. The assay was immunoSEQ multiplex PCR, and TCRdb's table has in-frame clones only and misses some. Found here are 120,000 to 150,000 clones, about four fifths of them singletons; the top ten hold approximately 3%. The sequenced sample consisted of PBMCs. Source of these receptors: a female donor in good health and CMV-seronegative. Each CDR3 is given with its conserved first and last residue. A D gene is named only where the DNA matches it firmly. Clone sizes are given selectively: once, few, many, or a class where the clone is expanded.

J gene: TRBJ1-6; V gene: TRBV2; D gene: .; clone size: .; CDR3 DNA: TGTGCCAGCAGTGCTCGAGGGACAAATAATTCACCCCTCCACTTT; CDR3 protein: CASSARGTNNSPLHF
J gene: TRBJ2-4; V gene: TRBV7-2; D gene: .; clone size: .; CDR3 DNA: TGTGCCAGCAGCACCCGCGGCATTCAGTACTTC; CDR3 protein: CASSTRGIQYF
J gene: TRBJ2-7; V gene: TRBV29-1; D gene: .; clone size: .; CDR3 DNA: TGCAGCGTTACCCCAACCATGGGCGTCCACTACGAGCAGTACTTC; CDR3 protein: CSVTPTMGVHYEQYF
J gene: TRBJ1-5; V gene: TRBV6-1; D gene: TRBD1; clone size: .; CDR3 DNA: TGTGCCAGCAGTGACTTTCGGACAGGGTCGCTGCCCCAGCATTTT; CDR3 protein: CASSDFRTGSLPQHF
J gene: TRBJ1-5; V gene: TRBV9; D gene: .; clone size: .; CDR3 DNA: TGTGCCAGCAGCACTCGGACAGTTTATAGCAATCAGCCCCAGCATTTT; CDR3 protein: CASSTRTVYSNQPQHF
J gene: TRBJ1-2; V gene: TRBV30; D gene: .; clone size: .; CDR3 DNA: TGTGCCTGGAGTGTGGGGCAGCTCTATGGCTACACCTTC; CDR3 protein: CAWSVGQLYGYTF
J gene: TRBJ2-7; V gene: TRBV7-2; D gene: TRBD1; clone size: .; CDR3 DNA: TGTGCCAGCAGCCCAAGACAGGGCGAGCAGTACTTC; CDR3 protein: CASSPRQGEQYF
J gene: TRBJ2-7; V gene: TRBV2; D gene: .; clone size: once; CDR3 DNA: TGTGCCAGCAGTAAGGACTCAAGCTCCTACGAGCAGTACTTC; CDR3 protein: CASSKDSSSYEQYF
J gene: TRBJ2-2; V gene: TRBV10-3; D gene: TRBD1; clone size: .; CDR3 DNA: TGTGCCATGACAGGGGTAGACACCGGGGAGCTGTTTTTT; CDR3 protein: CAMTGVDTGELFF
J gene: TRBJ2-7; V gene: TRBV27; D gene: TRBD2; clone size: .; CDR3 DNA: TGTGCCAGCAGTTTAAGGTCTGCTAGCGGGTCTCGCGAGCAGTACTTC; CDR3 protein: CASSLRSASGSREQYF
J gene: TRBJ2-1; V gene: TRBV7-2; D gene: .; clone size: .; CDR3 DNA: TGTGCCAGCAGCTTAGACGGTCGGCAGGTTAGCTCCTACAATGAGCAGTTCTTC; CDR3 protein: CASSLDGRQVSSYNEQFF
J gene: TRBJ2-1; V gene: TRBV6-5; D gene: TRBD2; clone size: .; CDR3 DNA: TGTGCCAGCAGTTACTCGGCTAGCGGGAGGCACAATGAGCAGTTCTTC; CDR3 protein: CASSYSASGRHNEQFF
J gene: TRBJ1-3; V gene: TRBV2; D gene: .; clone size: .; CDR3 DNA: TGTGCCAGCAGTGAAGCGGCAGTCCACTCTGGAAACACCATATATTTT; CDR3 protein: CASSEAAVHSGNTIYF
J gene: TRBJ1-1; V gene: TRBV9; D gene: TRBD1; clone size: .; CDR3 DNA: TGTGCCAGCAGCTCCCACCAGGGACAGGGACGAGTGGTCACTGAAGCTTTCTTT; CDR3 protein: CASSSHQGQGRVVTEAFF
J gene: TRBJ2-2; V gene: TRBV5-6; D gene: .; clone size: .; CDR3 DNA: TGTGCCAGCAGAACCGAGACAGACACCGGGGAGCTGTTTTTT; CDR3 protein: CASRTETDTGELFF
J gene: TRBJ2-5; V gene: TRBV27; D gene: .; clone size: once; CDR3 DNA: TGTGCCAGCACCCGACAGGTCTGGCGGTACTTC; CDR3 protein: CASTRQVWRYF
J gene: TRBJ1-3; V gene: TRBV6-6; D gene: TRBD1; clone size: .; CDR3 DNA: TGTGCCGGCAGACCAACAGGGGACCTAGCTGGAAACACCATATATTTT; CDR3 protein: CAGRPTGDLAGNTIYF
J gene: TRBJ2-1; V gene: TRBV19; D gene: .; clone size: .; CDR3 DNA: TGTGCCAGTAGTGCGAGCTCCTACAATGAGCAGTTCTTC; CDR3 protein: CASSASSYNEQFF
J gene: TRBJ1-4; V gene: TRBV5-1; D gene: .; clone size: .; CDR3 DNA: TGCGCCAGCAGCCCTTCCTTTGGGACATCAGGTGAAAAACTGTTTTTT; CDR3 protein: CASSPSFGTSGEKLFF
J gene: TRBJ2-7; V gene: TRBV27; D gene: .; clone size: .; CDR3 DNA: TGTGCCAGCAGTTTCGGGGGGCTCAAATACGAGCAGTACTTC; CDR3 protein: CASSFGGLKYEQYF
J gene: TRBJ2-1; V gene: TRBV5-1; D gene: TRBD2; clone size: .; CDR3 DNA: TGCGCCAGCAGCCAAAGAGCTAGCGGGGGCTACTACAATGAGCAGTTCTTC; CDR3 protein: CASSQRASGGYYNEQFF
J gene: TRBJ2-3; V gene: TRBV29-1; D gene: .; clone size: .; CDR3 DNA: TGCAGCGTTGAAGTCGACAGCGTGCGCACAGATACGCAGTATTTT; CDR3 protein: CSVEVDSVRTDTQYF
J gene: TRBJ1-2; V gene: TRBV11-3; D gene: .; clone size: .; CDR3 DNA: TGTGCCAGCAGTTACAGGGATGGTAACTATGGCTACACCTTC; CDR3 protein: CASSYRDGNYGYTF
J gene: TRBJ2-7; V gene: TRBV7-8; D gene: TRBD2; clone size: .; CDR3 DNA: TGTGCCAGCAGCTTAGGGGGAGGGCTGCTGTCCTACGAGCAGTACTTC; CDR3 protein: CASSLGGGLLSYEQYF
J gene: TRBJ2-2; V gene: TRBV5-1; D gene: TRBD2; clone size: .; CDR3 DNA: TGCGCCAGCACCTTAGCGGGAGGGCCGAGCACCGGGGAGCTGTTTTTT; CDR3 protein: CASTLAGGPSTGELFF
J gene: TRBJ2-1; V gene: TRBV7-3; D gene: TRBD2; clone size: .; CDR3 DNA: TGTGCCAGCAGCTTTCGCGGGGGGGCTTATGAGCAGTTCTTC; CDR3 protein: CASSFRGGAYEQFF
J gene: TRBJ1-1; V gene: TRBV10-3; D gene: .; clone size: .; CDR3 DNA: TGTGCCATCGCTGCGGGTTTGAACACTGAAGCTTTCTTT; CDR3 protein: CAIAAGLNTEAFF
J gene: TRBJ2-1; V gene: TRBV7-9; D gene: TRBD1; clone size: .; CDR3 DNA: TGTGCCAGCAGCTATTACAGGGGTGGCTACAATGAGCAGTTCTTC; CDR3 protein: CASSYYRGGYNEQFF
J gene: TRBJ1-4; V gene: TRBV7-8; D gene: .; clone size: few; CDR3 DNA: TGTGCGTCGGGCAGGAGGGAGGAAAAACTGTTTTTT; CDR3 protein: CASGRREEKLFF